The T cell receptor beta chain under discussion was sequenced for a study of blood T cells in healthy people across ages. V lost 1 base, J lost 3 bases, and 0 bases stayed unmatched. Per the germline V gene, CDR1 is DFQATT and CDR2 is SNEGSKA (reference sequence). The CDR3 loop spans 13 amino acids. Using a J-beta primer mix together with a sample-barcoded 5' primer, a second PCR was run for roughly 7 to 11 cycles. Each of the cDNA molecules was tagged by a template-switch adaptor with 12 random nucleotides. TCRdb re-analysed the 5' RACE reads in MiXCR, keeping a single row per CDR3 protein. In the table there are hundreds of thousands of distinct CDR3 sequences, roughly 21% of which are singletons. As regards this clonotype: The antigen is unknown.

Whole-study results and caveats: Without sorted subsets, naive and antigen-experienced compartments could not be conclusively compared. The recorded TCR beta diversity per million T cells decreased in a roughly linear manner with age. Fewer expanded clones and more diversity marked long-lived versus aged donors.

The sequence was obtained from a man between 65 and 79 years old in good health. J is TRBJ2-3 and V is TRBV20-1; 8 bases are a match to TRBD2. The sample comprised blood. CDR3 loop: CSARGLATDTQYF. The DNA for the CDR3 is TGCAGTGCTAGAGGACTAGCGACAGATACGCAGTATTTT.